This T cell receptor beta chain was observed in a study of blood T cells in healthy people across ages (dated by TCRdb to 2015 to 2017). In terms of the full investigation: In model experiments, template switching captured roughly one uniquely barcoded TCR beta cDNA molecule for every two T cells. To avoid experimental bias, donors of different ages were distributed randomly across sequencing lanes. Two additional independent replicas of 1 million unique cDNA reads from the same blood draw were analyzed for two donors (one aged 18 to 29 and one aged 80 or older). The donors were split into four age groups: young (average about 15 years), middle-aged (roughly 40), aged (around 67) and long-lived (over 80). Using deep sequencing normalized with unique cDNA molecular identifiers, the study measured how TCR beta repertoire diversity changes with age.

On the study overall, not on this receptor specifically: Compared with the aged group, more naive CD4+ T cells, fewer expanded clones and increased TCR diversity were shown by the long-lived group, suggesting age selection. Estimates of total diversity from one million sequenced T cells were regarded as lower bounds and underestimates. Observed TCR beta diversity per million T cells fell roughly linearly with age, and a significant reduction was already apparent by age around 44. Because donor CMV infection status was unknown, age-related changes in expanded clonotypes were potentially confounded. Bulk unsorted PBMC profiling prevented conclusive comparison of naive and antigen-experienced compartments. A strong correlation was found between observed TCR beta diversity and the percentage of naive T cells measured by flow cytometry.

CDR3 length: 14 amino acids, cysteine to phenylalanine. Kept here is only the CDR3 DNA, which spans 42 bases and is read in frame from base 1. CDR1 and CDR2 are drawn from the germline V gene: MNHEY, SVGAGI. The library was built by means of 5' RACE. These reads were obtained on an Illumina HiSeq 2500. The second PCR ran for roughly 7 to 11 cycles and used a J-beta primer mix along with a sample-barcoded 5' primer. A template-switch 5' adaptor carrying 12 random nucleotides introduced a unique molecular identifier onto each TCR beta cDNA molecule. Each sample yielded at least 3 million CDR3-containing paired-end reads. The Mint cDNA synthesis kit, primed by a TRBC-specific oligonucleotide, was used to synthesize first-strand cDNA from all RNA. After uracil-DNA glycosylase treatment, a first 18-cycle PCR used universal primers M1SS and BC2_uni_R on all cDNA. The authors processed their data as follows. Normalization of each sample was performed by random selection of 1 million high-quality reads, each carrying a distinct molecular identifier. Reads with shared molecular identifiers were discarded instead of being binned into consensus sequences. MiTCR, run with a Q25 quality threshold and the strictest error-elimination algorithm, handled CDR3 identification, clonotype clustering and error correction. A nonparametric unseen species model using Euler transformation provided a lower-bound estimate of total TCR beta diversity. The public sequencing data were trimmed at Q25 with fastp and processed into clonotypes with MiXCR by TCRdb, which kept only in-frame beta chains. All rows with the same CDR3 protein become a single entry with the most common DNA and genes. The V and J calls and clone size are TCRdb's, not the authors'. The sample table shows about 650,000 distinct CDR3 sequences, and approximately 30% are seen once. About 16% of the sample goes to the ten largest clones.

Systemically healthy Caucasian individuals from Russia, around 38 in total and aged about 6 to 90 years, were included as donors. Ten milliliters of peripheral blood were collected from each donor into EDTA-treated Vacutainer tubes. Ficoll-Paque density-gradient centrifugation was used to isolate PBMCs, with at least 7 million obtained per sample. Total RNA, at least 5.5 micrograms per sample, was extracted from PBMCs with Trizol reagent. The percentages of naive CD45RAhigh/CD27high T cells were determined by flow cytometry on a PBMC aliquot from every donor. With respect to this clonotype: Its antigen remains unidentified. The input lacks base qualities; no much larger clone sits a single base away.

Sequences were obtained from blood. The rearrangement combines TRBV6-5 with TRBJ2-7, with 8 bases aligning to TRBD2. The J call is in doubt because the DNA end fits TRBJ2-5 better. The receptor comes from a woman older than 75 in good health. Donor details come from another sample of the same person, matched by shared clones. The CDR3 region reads CASSYTGGKETQYF. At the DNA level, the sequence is TGTGCCAGCAGCTATACGGGGGGGAAAGAGACCCAGTACTTC.